Listed below are T cell receptor beta chains from one sample, sequenced in a study of blood T cell repertoires in COVID-19. Data came from immunoSEQ multiplex PCR; TCRdb stores just in-frame clones and leaves some out. Of about 110,000 clones listed, 75% to 85% were seen once; the top ten hold about 6.3%. The specimen sequenced was peripheral blood. Receptor source: a man older than 75 with COVID-19, enrolled during active disease. Both conserved end residues are part of each CDR3. Fields, in order: CDR3 protein, CDR3 DNA, D gene, J gene, V gene, clone size. The D gene is left open where the match is weak. Clone size is stated in some rows and not others, as once, few, many or a class when expanded.

CDR3 protein: CASSGTSHSGANVLTF
CDR3 DNA: TGTGCCAGCAGTGGGACTTCCCACTCTGGGGCCAACGTCCTGACTTTC
D gene: NA
J gene: TRBJ2-6
V gene: TRBV6-1
clone size: few

CDR3 protein: CASSLTRDSPLHF
CDR3 DNA: TGTGCCAGCAGTTTGACCAGGGATTCACCCCTCCACTTT
D gene: NA
J gene: TRBJ1-6
V gene: TRBV12-3/TRBV12-4
clone size: NA

CDR3 protein: CASKGVSADTQYF
CDR3 DNA: TGTGCCAGTAAGGGGGTCTCTGCAGATACGCAGTATTTT
D gene: NA
J gene: TRBJ2-3
V gene: TRBV7-2
clone size: NA

CDR3 protein: CASSWTVMNTEAFF
CDR3 DNA: TGTGCCAGTAGTTGGACAGTTATGAACACTGAAGCTTTCTTT
D gene: NA
J gene: TRBJ1-1
V gene: TRBV19
clone size: NA

CDR3 protein: CASSPGSANNQPQHF
CDR3 DNA: TGTGCCAGCAGCCCCGGGTCGGCAAACAATCAGCCCCAGCATTTT
D gene: NA
J gene: TRBJ1-5
V gene: TRBV6-2/TRBV6-3
clone size: NA

CDR3 protein: CATSASRQVGINQPQHF
CDR3 DNA: TGTGCCACCAGTGCCTCTAGACAGGTAGGAATCAATCAGCCCCAGCATTTT
D gene: NA
J gene: TRBJ1-5
V gene: TRBV24-1
clone size: NA

CDR3 protein: CASSGLGQGKTEAFF
CDR3 DNA: TGTGCCAGCAGCGGATTGGGACAGGGGAAAACTGAAGCTTTCTTT
D gene: TRBD1
J gene: TRBJ1-1
V gene: TRBV9
clone size: NA

CDR3 protein: CASSLREARVTGEQFF
CDR3 DNA: TGCGCCAGCAGCCTGCGGGAGGCAAGGGTTACAGGGGAGCAGTTCTTC
D gene: TRBD2
J gene: TRBJ2-1
V gene: TRBV5-1
clone size: NA

CDR3 protein: CASSLNGGADYEQYF
CDR3 DNA: TGTGCCAGCAGCTTAAATGGGGGCGCGGATTACGAGCAGTACTTC
D gene: NA
J gene: TRBJ2-7
V gene: TRBV7-3
clone size: once

CDR3 protein: CASSSVGGGQNEQYF
CDR3 DNA: TGTGCCAGCAGCTCCGTAGGAGGGGGACAGAACGAGCAGTACTTC
D gene: NA
J gene: TRBJ2-7
V gene: TRBV11-2
clone size: NA

CDR3 protein: CASSSTGVVRQPQHF
CDR3 DNA: TGTGCCAGCAGCTCCACAGGGGTTGTAAGGCAGCCCCAGCATTTT
D gene: TRBD1
J gene: TRBJ1-5
V gene: TRBV5-6
clone size: NA

CDR3 protein: CASSLGTSGSRTYNEQFF
CDR3 DNA: TGCGCCAGCAGCCTAGGGACTAGCGGGAGTCGGACCTACAATGAGCAGTTCTTC
D gene: TRBD2
J gene: TRBJ2-1
V gene: TRBV5-1
clone size: few

CDR3 protein: CASRPATGTNYGYTF
CDR3 DNA: TGTGCCAGTAGGCCAGCGACAGGGACTAACTATGGCTACACCTTC
D gene: TRBD1
J gene: TRBJ1-2
V gene: TRBV19
clone size: few

CDR3 protein: CASSPDGLNYGYTF
CDR3 DNA: TGTGCCAGCAGCCCAGATGGTCTGAACTATGGCTACACCTTC
D gene: NA
J gene: TRBJ1-2
V gene: TRBV11-2
clone size: NA

CDR3 protein: CASGHTTTGGETQYF
CDR3 DNA: TGTGCTAGTGGCCACACAACGACAGGGGGGGAGACCCAGTACTTC
D gene: TRBD1
J gene: TRBJ2-5
V gene: TRBV12-5
clone size: NA

CDR3 protein: CASSEALRGRQPQHF
CDR3 DNA: TGTGCCAGCAGTGAAGCGCTCAGGGGGCGGCAGCCCCAGCATTTT
D gene: TRBD1
J gene: TRBJ1-5
V gene: TRBV6-1
clone size: NA

CDR3 protein: CASSGTGSDEQYF
CDR3 DNA: TGTGCCAGCAGTGGGACAGGCAGCGACGAGCAGTACTTC
D gene: TRBD1
J gene: TRBJ2-7
V gene: TRBV3-1/TRBV3-2
clone size: few

CDR3 protein: CASSLVGTDLGETQYF
CDR3 DNA: TGCGCCAGCAGCTTGGTGGGGACAGACCTGGGAGAGACCCAGTACTTC
D gene: TRBD1
J gene: TRBJ2-5
V gene: TRBV5-1
clone size: NA

CDR3 protein: CASSPMSGGSYNSPLHF
CDR3 DNA: TGTGCCAGCTCACCAATGTCAGGGGGCTCCTATAATTCACCCCTCCACTTT
D gene: TRBD1
J gene: TRBJ1-6
V gene: TRBV18
clone size: NA

CDR3 protein: CVAARAQGGEQYF
CDR3 DNA: TGTGTAGCAGCGAGGGCCCAAGGGGGCGAGCAGTACTTC
D gene: NA
J gene: TRBJ2-7
V gene: TRBV28
clone size: NA

CDR3 protein: CATSRDLPEETQYF
CDR3 DNA: TGTGCCACCAGCAGAGATCTACCCGAAGAGACCCAGTACTTC
D gene: NA
J gene: TRBJ2-5
V gene: TRBV15
clone size: NA

CDR3 protein: CASSHPREQYF
CDR3 DNA: TGTGCCAGCAGCCATCCGCGCGAGCAGTACTTC
D gene: NA
J gene: TRBJ2-7
V gene: TRBV6-2/TRBV6-3
clone size: NA

CDR3 protein: CASSLLGLAGDERQFF
CDR3 DNA: TGTGCCAGCAGCTTATTGGGATTAGCGGGAGACGAAAGGCAGTTCTTC
D gene: TRBD2
J gene: TRBJ2-1
V gene: TRBV7-3
clone size: NA

CDR3 protein: CATSRGRNSNQPQHF
CDR3 DNA: TGTGCCACCTCCAGGGGGAGAAATAGCAATCAGCCCCAGCATTTT
D gene: TRBD1
J gene: TRBJ1-5
V gene: TRBV15
clone size: many

CDR3 protein: CSVARRNEQFF
CDR3 DNA: TGCAGCGTTGCGCGCCGTAATGAGCAGTTCTTC
D gene: NA
J gene: TRBJ2-1
V gene: TRBV29-1
clone size: NA

CDR3 protein: CASSQDRGREVNIQYF
CDR3 DNA: TGTGCCAGCAGCCAAGATCGGGGGCGGGAGGTAAACATTCAGTACTTC
D gene: TRBD2
J gene: TRBJ2-4
V gene: TRBV14
clone size: NA

CDR3 protein: CASSTQGQHNTIYF
CDR3 DNA: TGTGCCAGCAGCACACAGGGTCAGCACAACACCATATATTTT
D gene: NA
J gene: TRBJ1-3
V gene: TRBV11-2
clone size: NA

CDR3 protein: CASSNRAGGPNEQYF
CDR3 DNA: TGCGCCAGCAGCAATCGGGCGGGAGGGCCTAACGAGCAGTACTTC
D gene: TRBD2
J gene: TRBJ2-7
V gene: TRBV4-3
clone size: many

CDR3 protein: CASSPTGEGDTQYF
CDR3 DNA: TGCGCCAGCAGCCCCACAGGGGAAGGAGATACGCAGTATTTT
D gene: TRBD1
J gene: TRBJ2-3
V gene: TRBV5-1
clone size: NA

CDR3 protein: CASSSGGDGSYNEQFF
CDR3 DNA: TGTGCCAGCAGCTCTGGTGGGGACGGGAGTTACAATGAGCAGTTCTTC
D gene: NA
J gene: TRBJ2-1
V gene: TRBV5-4
clone size: NA

CDR3 protein: CASSLGPGTGYTGELFF
CDR3 DNA: TGTGCCAGCAGCTTGGGCCCCGGGACAGGGTACACCGGGGAGCTGTTTTTT
D gene: TRBD1
J gene: TRBJ2-2
V gene: TRBV5-5
clone size: NA

CDR3 protein: CAWSQFRTSGFQSSYNEQFF
CDR3 DNA: TGTGCCTGGAGTCAGTTCAGGACTAGCGGTTTTCAATCCTCCTACAATGAGCAGTTCTTC
D gene: TRBD2
J gene: TRBJ2-1
V gene: TRBV30
clone size: NA

CDR3 protein: CASSSLASSTDTQYF
CDR3 DNA: TGTGCCAGCAGTTCACTAGCGTCTAGCACAGATACGCAGTATTTT
D gene: TRBD2
J gene: TRBJ2-3
V gene: TRBV2
clone size: NA

CDR3 protein: CASSLGSGTNTEAFF
CDR3 DNA: TGTGCCAGCAGCTTAGGGTCAGGAACGAACACTGAAGCTTTCTTT
D gene: NA
J gene: TRBJ1-1
V gene: TRBV7-9
clone size: NA

CDR3 protein: CASSPGVNTGELFF
CDR3 DNA: TGTGCCAGCTCTCCGGGGGTAAACACCGGGGAGCTGTTTTTT
D gene: NA
J gene: TRBJ2-2
V gene: TRBV11-2
clone size: once

CDR3 protein: CSANHRGEYF
CDR3 DNA: TGCAGTGCTAACCACAGGGGAGAGTACTTC
D gene: TRBD1
J gene: TRBJ2-7
V gene: TRBV20-1
clone size: NA

CDR3 protein: CASSRPGDQPQHF
CDR3 DNA: TGTGCCAGCAGTCGGCCAGGGGATCAGCCCCAGCATTTT
D gene: NA
J gene: TRBJ1-5
V gene: TRBV7-2
clone size: NA

CDR3 protein: CASRSSPASYGYTF
CDR3 DNA: TGCGCCAGCAGAAGCAGTCCAGCGAGCTATGGCTACACCTTC
D gene: NA
J gene: TRBJ1-2
V gene: TRBV5-1
clone size: NA

CDR3 protein: CASSEAAGHTEAFF
CDR3 DNA: TGTGCCAGCAGTGAAGCGGCGGGCCACACTGAAGCTTTCTTT
D gene: NA
J gene: TRBJ1-1
V gene: TRBV2
clone size: few

CDR3 protein: CASSLYLAGGAVSYEQYF
CDR3 DNA: TGTGCCAGCTCACTATACCTAGCGGGAGGAGCGGTTTCCTACGAGCAGTACTTC
D gene: TRBD2
J gene: TRBJ2-7
V gene: TRBV18
clone size: NA

CDR3 protein: CASSEKQIRTDTQYF
CDR3 DNA: TGTGCCAGCAGTGAAAAACAGATCCGCACAGATACGCAGTATTTT
D gene: NA
J gene: TRBJ2-3
V gene: TRBV6-1
clone size: NA

CDR3 protein: CASSLTWTGYNEQFF
CDR3 DNA: TGTGCCAGCAGCTTGACATGGACGGGATACAATGAGCAGTTCTTC
D gene: NA
J gene: TRBJ2-1
V gene: TRBV7-3
clone size: NA

CDR3 protein: CASSEWGPATTAKNIQYF
CDR3 DNA: TGTGCCAGCAGTGAATGGGGCCCCGCCACGACGGCCAAAAACATTCAGTACTTC
D gene: NA
J gene: TRBJ2-4
V gene: TRBV6-1
clone size: few

CDR3 protein: CASSVDRGNTGELFF
CDR3 DNA: TGTGCCAGCAGCGTAGACAGGGGGAACACCGGGGAGCTGTTTTTT
D gene: TRBD1
J gene: TRBJ2-2
V gene: TRBV11-1
clone size: few

CDR3 protein: CASRRTASTDTQYF
CDR3 DNA: TGTGCCAGCAGGAGGACAGCTAGCACAGATACGCAGTATTTT
D gene: NA
J gene: TRBJ2-3
V gene: TRBV2
clone size: few